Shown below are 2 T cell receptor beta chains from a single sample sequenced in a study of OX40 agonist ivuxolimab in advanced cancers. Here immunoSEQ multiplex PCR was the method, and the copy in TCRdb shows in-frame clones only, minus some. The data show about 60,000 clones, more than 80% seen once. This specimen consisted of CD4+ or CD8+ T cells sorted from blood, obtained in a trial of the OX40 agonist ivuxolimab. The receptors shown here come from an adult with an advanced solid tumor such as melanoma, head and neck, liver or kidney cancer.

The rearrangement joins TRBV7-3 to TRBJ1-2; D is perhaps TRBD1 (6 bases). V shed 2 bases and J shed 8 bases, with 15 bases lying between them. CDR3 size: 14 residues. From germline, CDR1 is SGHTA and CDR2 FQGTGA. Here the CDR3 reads CASSLVRGIEGYTF. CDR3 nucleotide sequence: TGTGCCAGCAGCTTAGTAAGGGGGATTGAGGGCTACACCTTC.

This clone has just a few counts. Here the CDR3 reads CASSVDVRADTQYF. The CDR3 DNA sequence: TGTGCCAGCAGCGTAGATGTCAGGGCAGATACGCAGTATTTT. This rearrangement joins TRBV9 to TRBJ2-3, with D tentatively TRBD1 (5 bases). The germline V gene has CDR1 SGDLS and CDR2 YYNGEE. This CDR3 comprises 14 residues. The V end was cut by 0 bases, the J end by 4 bases, with 9 bases between.